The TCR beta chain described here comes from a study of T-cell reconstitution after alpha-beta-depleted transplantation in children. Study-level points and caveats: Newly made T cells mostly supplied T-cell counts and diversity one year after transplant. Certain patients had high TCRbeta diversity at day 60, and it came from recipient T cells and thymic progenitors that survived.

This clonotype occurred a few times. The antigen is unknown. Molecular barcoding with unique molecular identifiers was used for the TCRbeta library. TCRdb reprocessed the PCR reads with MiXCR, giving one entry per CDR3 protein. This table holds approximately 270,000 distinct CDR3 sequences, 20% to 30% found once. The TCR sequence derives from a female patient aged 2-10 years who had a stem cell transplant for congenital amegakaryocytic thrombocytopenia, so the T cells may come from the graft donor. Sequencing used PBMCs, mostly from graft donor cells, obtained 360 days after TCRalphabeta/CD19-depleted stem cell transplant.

CDR3 nucleotides: TGTGCCAGCACTCAAAGGCGTTGGGGGCCCGGCGAGCAGTACTTC. Amino acid sequence: CASTQRRWGPGEQYF. The J gene is TRBJ2-7, the V gene TRBV7-9, with D maybe TRBD1 (6 bases). Germline CDR1 and CDR2: SEHNR and FQNEAQ (reference sequence). V was trimmed by 7 bases and J by 6 bases, leaving 22 bases between them. This CDR3 spans 15 amino acids.